A single sample gave rise to the 20 T cell receptor beta chains below, sequenced in a study of T cells in Graves' hyperthyroidism and ophthalmopathy. Regions amplified from RNA transcripts were the TCR beta CDR3 regions. HTBI primers drove first-round RT-PCR of the TCR CDR3. From the multiplex PCR reads, TCRdb called clonotypes with MiXCR, one entry per CDR3 protein. The table includes around 190,000 distinct CDR3 sequences, roughly a sixth detected once. Sequencing input: blood. All receptors derive from a woman aged 45-65 years with Graves' hyperthyroidism.

This clonotype was recorded many times. The V call is TRBV11-3, the J call TRBJ2-7; TRBD1 or TRBD2 may be the D gene (5 bases each). Germline CDR1 and CDR2: SGHNT and YENEEA. The CDR3 sequence is 15 residues long. V lost 5 bases to trimming and J lost 0 bases, with 14 bases between them. Here the CDR3 reads CASSLRDGSSYEQYF. The CDR3 DNA sequence: TGTGCCAGCAGCCTCCGGGACGGAAGCTCCTACGAGCAGTACTTC.

This clonotype came up many times. The rearrangement links TRBV12-3 or TRBV12-4 to TRBJ2-1; 8 bases are shared with TRBD2. V trimming: 3 bases; J trimming: 0 bases; junction bases outside the gene matches: 7. The CDR3 has 17 residues. The DNA of the CDR3 is TGTGCCAGCAGTTTTAGGAGTAGCGGGGCCTCCTACAATGAGCAGTTCTTC. It translates to CASSFRSSGASYNEQFF.

A few counts support this clonotype. The V and J genes are TRBV29-1 and TRBJ2-7; 7 bases match TRBD2. The CDR3 consists of 12 residues. Germline CDR1 SQVTM, CDR2 ANQGSEA. Trimming at V came to 7 bases and at J to 5 bases, leaving 8 bases not matched to a gene. The CDR3 sequence: CSALGGVDEQYF. In DNA, the CDR3 is TGCAGCGCCCTGGGGGGGGTGGACGAGCAGTACTTC.

This clonotype has ten or more counts. The CDR3: CASSEDSLELFF. The CDR3 DNA follows: TGTGCCAGCAGTGAAGACAGTCTAGAGCTGTTTTTT. V usage is TRBV2 and J usage is TRBJ2-2, with unresolved D. Trimming shortened V by 1 base and J by 11 bases, and 8 bases separated the two germline ends. The CDR3 runs 12 residues. The germline V gene has CDR1 SNHLY and CDR2 FYNNEI.

This clonotype was counted ten times or more. This chain joins TRBV27 and TRBJ1-2; D ambiguous. Trimming removed 3 bases from V and 3 bases from J, with 17 bases in between. Germline loops: CDR1 MNHEY, CDR2 SMNVEV (reference sequence). The CDR3 has 16 residues. The CDR3 DNA follows: TGTGCCAGCAGTTTTTCCGATCCGGGGTTGGACTATGGCTACACCTTC. It is translated as CASSFSDPGLDYGYTF.

This clonotype turned up a few times. This chain uses TRBV30 with TRBJ2-1, with D unresolved. Trimming took 5 bases from V and 7 from J, leaving 6 bases between them. This CDR3 spans 10 amino acids. Germline lookup yields CDR1 GTSNPN and CDR2 SVGIG (reference sequence). CDR3: CAWETNEQFF. In DNA form, the CDR3 reads TGTGCCTGGGAGACGAATGAGCAGTTCTTC.

The rearrangement uses TRBV12-3 or TRBV12-4 and TRBJ1-2; tentatively, D is TRBD1 (5 bases). Deletions cut 6 bases from V and 4 bases from J, with 15 bases between. The CDR3 is made up of 14 amino acids. The CDR3 region is CASSVDAGPYGYTF. DNA for the CDR3: TGTGCCAGCAGCGTAGATGCAGGGCCCTATGGCTACACCTTC.

This clonotype was observed a few times. The chain uses TRBV5-1 and TRBJ1-2; D ambiguous. V was clipped by 3 bases and J by 8 bases, with 11 bases between them. Germline V gene sequence: CDR1 SGHRS, CDR2 YFSETQ. The CDR3 contains 12 residues. The CDR3 DNA sequence: TGCGCCAGCAGCTCGGAAGGCCGCGGCTACACCTTC. Amino acids: CASSSEGRGYTF.

Only a few counts were recorded for this clonotype. The rearrangement uses TRBV10-2 and TRBJ2-3, with TRBD2 identical over 13 bases. J lost 6 bases, V lost 6 bases, and 6 bases had no gene match. The length of the CDR3 is 15 residues. From germline, CDR1 is WSHSY and CDR2 SAAADI. The CDR3 is CASRPGLAGVDTQYF. Written as DNA, the CDR3 is TGCGCCAGCAGGCCCGGACTAGCGGGAGTGGATACGCAGTATTTT.

The chain recombines TRBV12-3 or TRBV12-4 with TRBJ2-6, with a tentative D call TRBD2 (6 bases). V lost 6 bases to trimming and J lost 0 bases, with 15 bases between them. The CDR3 is 17 residues long. Here the CDR3 reads CASSRDSLRSGANVLTF. In nucleotides, the CDR3 is TGTGCCAGCAGCCGGGACTCACTACGCTCTGGGGCCAACGTCCTGACTTTC.

On this clonotype itself: A much larger clone lies one base from this, so it may be a read error. J is TRBJ1-2 and V is TRBV12-5, with D possibly TRBD1 on 5 matching bases. Germline V gene sequence: CDR1 LGHNT, CDR2 FRNRAP. The CDR3 is made up of 14 amino acids. The CDR3: CSSGLGRGVAGYTF. The CDR3 DNA follows: TGTTCTAGTGGTTTGGGTAGGGGAGTGGCTGGCTACACCTTC.

This clonotype has more than one count but fewer than ten. The chain recombines TRBV6-5 with TRBJ2-4, with 7 nucleotides matching TRBD1. The V gene end was trimmed by 3 bases and the J gene end by 1 base; junction bases not matched to a gene: 6. The CDR3 extends over 16 amino acids. Germline V lookup: CDR1 MNHEY, CDR2 SVGAGI. In DNA, the CDR3 is TGTGCCAGCAGTTATAATGAGGGGGCTGCCAAAAACATTCAGTACTTC. Protein product: CASSYNEGAAKNIQYF.

The count of this clonotype is one. This clone may be a read error of a much larger clone one base away. The genes are TRBV7-9 and TRBJ2-5, with TRBD2 as a possible D gene (5 bases). In germline, CDR1 is SEHNR, CDR2 FQNEAQ (reference sequence). Trimming removed 0 bases from V and 4 bases from J, with 12 bases in between. The CDR3 runs to 15 residues. The CDR3, as DNA: TGTGCCAGCAGCTTAGCCGGAGGTGCAAGAGAGACCCAGTACTTC. It codes for CASSLAGGARETQYF. Combining the CDR3 with reference TRBV7-9 and TRBJ2-5 gives the whole variable domain DTGVSQNPRHKITKRGQNVTFRCDPISEHNRLYWYRQTLGQGPEFLTYFQNEAQLEKSRLLSDRFSAERPKGSFSTLEIQRTEQGDSAMYLCASSLAGGARETQYFGPGTRLLVL.

The rearrangement links TRBV27 to TRBJ2-2, with D perhaps matching TRBD1 (6 bases). There are 15 residues in the CDR3. The germline V gene has CDR1 MNHEY and CDR2 SMNVEV (reference sequence). Trimming cost V 7 bases and J 0 bases, with 12 bases left between them. CDR3 protein: CASTKDSPNTGELFF. CDR3 bases: TGTGCCAGCACCAAGGACAGCCCGAACACCGGGGAGCTGTTTTTT.

This clonotype was detected a few times. J is TRBJ1-1 and V is TRBV18; D ambiguous. The CDR3 is made up of 12 amino acids. Germline values: CDR1 KGHSH, CDR2 LQKENI. The V gene lost 3 bases and the J gene lost 11 bases, with 13 bases spanning the gap. The CDR3, as DNA: TGTGCCAGCTCACCCTTGGAAGGTGCTGCTTTCTTT. Encoded protein: CASSPLEGAAFF. Together with reference TRBV18 and TRBJ1-1, the CDR3 gives the full variable domain: NAGVMQNPRHLVRRRGQEARLRCSPMKGHSHVYWYRQLPEEGLKFMVYLQKENIIDESGMPKERFSAEFPKEGPSILRIQQVVRGDSAAYFCASSPLEGAAFFGQGTRLTVV.

This clonotype was counted at least ten times. The chain employs TRBV29-1 and TRBJ2-3; 14 bases are shared with TRBD2. The germline CDR1 and CDR2 sequences are SQVTM and ANQGSEA. The V and J ends lost 7 bases and 6 bases, in that order; junction bases with no gene match: 6. CDR3 size: 14 residues. The CDR3 loop is CSAGLAGVGDTQYF. CDR3 in DNA: TGCAGCGCGGGACTAGCGGGAGTTGGTGATACGCAGTATTTT.

The genes are TRBV20-1 and TRBJ2-7, with D perhaps matching TRBD1 or TRBD2 (5 bases each). The CDR3 is 12 amino acids. With 4 bases removed from V and 6 bases from J, the gap between germline ends came to 13 bases. Germline CDR1 and CDR2: DFQATT and SNEGSKA (reference sequence). The CDR3 bases are TGCAGTGCTAATCTAGCAAGGGGCGAGCAGTACTTC. It specifies CSANLARGEQYF.

This clonotype was counted at least ten times. The J gene is TRBJ2-1, the V gene TRBV2, with D possibly TRBD1 on 6 matching bases. Per the germline V gene, CDR1 is SNHLY and CDR2 is FYNNEI. V lost 7 bases, J lost 7 bases, and 11 bases lay in between. The CDR3 loop spans 12 amino acids. The chain's CDR3 is CASNPTGNEQFF. CDR3 nucleotide sequence: TGTGCCAGCAATCCTACAGGGAATGAGCAGTTCTTC. Looking up the rest from reference TRBV2 and TRBJ2-1 gives the full variable domain: EPEVTQTPSHQVTQMGQEVILRCVPISNHLYFYWYRQILGQKVEFLVSFYNNEISEKSEIFDDQFSVERPDGSNFTLKIRSTKLEDSAMYFCASNPTGNEQFFGPGTRLTVL.

This clonotype came up many times. The V call is TRBV7-2, the J call TRBJ2-7; 7 bases align to TRBD1. Germline CDR1 is SGHTA and CDR2 is FQGNSA. This CDR3 contains 16 residues. V gave up 3 bases and J gave up 4 bases; unmatched junction bases: 12. The CDR3 DNA reads as TGTGCCAGCAGCTTTCAGGTCCGAGGGGGCTCTTACGAGCAGTACTTC. This encodes CASSFQVRGGSYEQYF.

Ten or more counts support this clonotype. The V gene is TRBV28, the J gene TRBJ2-5, with D perhaps TRBD1 (5 bases). The CDR3 sequence is 14 residues long. Trimming removed 6 bases at V and 5 bases at J, with 16 bases between. From germline, CDR1 is MDHEN and CDR2 SYDVKM. The CDR3 reads CASSYRTRSETQYF. The CDR3 nucleotides read TGTGCCAGCAGCTACAGGACCCGCTCGGAGACCCAGTACTTC.